These T cell receptor beta chains were read from a single sample in a study of T cells after yellow fever vaccination. TCRdb used MiXCR to reprocess the 5' RACE reads, holding one entry per CDR3 protein. The sample lists 450,000 to 650,000 distinct CDR3 sequences; around an eighth were seen once. Source: PBMCs, taken on the day of the yellow fever booster vaccination. Receptors were obtained from a man aged 25 to 45 who received the YFV17D yellow fever vaccine. Both conserved end residues are part of each CDR3. The D gene is left open where the match is weak. Where a row states a size, it is once, few, many or the class of an expanded clone; other rows omit it.

NA NA TRBJ1-2 TRBV5-1 TGCGCCAGCAGCCAGACATTGGCGGGCCGGGTTAACTATGGCTACACCTTC CASSQTLAGRVNYGYTF
NA TRBD1 TRBJ1-2 TRBV12-3/TRBV12-4 TGTGCCAGCAGTGTTATAAGGACAGGGATCCCCTTC CASSVIRTGIPF
few NA TRBJ2-7 TRBV7-2 TGTGCCAGCAGCTTAGTTCCCGCGGACTACATATCCTACGAGCAGTACTTC CASSLVPADYISYEQYF
once NA TRBJ1-5 TRBV19 TGTTCCAGTGCCGATTATAGCAATCAGCCCCAGCATTTT CSSADYSNQPQHF
few TRBD1 TRBJ2-7 TRBV7-8 TGTGCCAGCAGCTTAGCCGCACAGGGGCTGGACGAGCAGTACTTC CASSLAAQGLDEQYF
NA NA TRBJ2-3 TRBV14 TGTGCCAGCAGCCAACATGCAGGAACAGATACGCAGTATTTT CASSQHAGTDTQYF
few TRBD2 TRBJ2-3 TRBV20-1 TGCAGTGCCCTAACCCTAGCGGGATCAGATACGCAGTATTTT CSALTLAGSDTQYF
NA NA TRBJ2-1 TRBV20-1 TGCAGTGTCCCCCTTAGCTTTGAGCAGTTCTTC CSVPLSFEQFF
NA NA TRBJ1-3 TRBV12-3/TRBV12-4 TGTGCCAGCAGTTTAGATACTGCTCCCATATATTTT CASSLDTAPIYF
NA NA TRBJ2-1 TRBV9 TGTGCCAGCAGCGTGGAGCGGTACTCCTACAATGAGCAGTTCTTC CASSVERYSYNEQFF
NA TRBD2 TRBJ2-3 TRBV6-5 TGTGCCAGCAGTTGGTCCAGCGGGGTGGGAGATACGCAGTATTTT CASSWSSGVGDTQYF
many TRBD2 TRBJ2-1 TRBV20-1 TGCAGTGCTAGACAACAACTAGCGGGAGATTTC CSARQQLAGDF
NA NA TRBJ2-5 TRBV14 TGTGCCAGCAGCCCGCGACAGGCCTTCCTAGCGGTACAAGAGACCCAGTACTTC CASSPRQAFLAVQETQYF
many NA TRBJ2-4 TRBV12-3/TRBV12-4 TGTGCCAGCATGGGTCAGGGCCCAAACATTCAGTACTTC CASMGQGPNIQYF
NA NA TRBJ2-3 TRBV29-1 TGCAGCGTTAGGAAGGAAGCAGATACGCAGTATTTT CSVRKEADTQYF
many NA TRBJ2-1 TRBV12-3/TRBV12-4 TGTGCCAGCAGCTCTAGGGTGGATGAGCAGTTCTTC CASSSRVDEQFF
NA TRBD2 TRBJ2-1 TRBV3-1 TGTGCCAGCAGCTCCAGGACTAGCGGGAAAGCCTACAATGAGCAGTTCTTC CASSSRTSGKAYNEQFF
few TRBD1 TRBJ2-1 TRBV19 TGTGCCAGTAGTATAGTTGGACAGGGGGCCACCAAGCAGTTCTTC CASSIVGQGATKQFF
once NA TRBJ2-2 TRBV7-6 TGTGCCAGCAGCTCGAACTGGCAGACCGGGGAGCTGTTTTTT CASSSNWQTGELFF
few TRBD2 TRBJ2-3 TRBV30 TGTGCCTGGAGCAACTCTTTGACTAGCGGTAGCACAGATACGCAGTATTTT CAWSNSLTSGSTDTQYF
many NA TRBJ2-1 TRBV19 TGTGCCAGTAGGGTCGGCGGGAGTAGGGGGCATGAGCAGTTCTTC CASRVGGSRGHEQFF
few NA TRBJ2-3 TRBV12-3/TRBV12-4 TGTGCCAGCAGTTTAAGTTTTGGCGAAACGGATACGCAGTATTTT CASSLSFGETDTQYF
few TRBD2 TRBJ2-1 TRBV5-1 TGCGCCAGCAGCTCCGGACTAGCGGGAGAGAATGAGCAGTTCTTC CASSSGLAGENEQFF
many TRBD2 TRBJ2-1 TRBV19 TGTGCCAGTAGTGAATCCGGGACTAGCTCCGATGAGCAGTTCTTC CASSESGTSSDEQFF
few TRBD1 TRBJ2-7 TRBV6-1 TGTGCCAGCGGGCGAGGACAGGGGGGTTACGAGCAGTACTTC CASGRGQGGYEQYF
few TRBD2 TRBJ2-3 TRBV11-2 TGTGCCAGCAGCCGGGGGGAGACTAGAGCGCAGTATTTT CASSRGETRAQYF
few NA TRBJ1-6 TRBV5-1 TGCGCCAGCGGAGAGGATTCACCCCTCCACTTT CASGEDSPLHF
few TRBD1 TRBJ1-2 TRBV24-1 TGTGCCACCAGTGATTCTGGACAGGCCGATGGCTACACCTTC CATSDSGQADGYTF
NA NA TRBJ2-5 TRBV6-5 TGTGCCAGCAGTTACATAACTCCCGGGGGGACCCAGTACTTC CASSYITPGGTQYF
few NA TRBJ1-4 TRBV6-5 TGTGCCAGCAGTTACTTAATCTTGTGGGAAAAACTGTTTTTT CASSYLILWEKLFF
few TRBD1 TRBJ2-2 TRBV12-3/TRBV12-4 TGTGCCAGCAGTTTGCAGGGGGACACCGGGGAGCTGTTTTTT CASSLQGDTGELFF
few TRBD2 TRBJ2-3 TRBV7-2 TGTGCCAGCAGCTTCAGCGGGAGGGGAGACGCAGATACGCAGTATTTT CASSFSGRGDADTQYF
many NA TRBJ2-2 TRBV11-2 TGTGCCAGCAAGCCAACTCCAATGAACACCGGGGAGCTGTTTTTT CASKPTPMNTGELFF
few TRBD2 TRBJ2-3 TRBV7-3 TGTGCCAGCAGCTTACCGGGAGGGACGGATACGCAGTATTTT CASSLPGGTDTQYF
NA NA TRBJ2-1 TRBV4-3 TGCGCCAGCAGCCAAGATAAAACTATTCGGAATGAGCAGTTCTTC CASSQDKTIRNEQFF
NA TRBD2 TRBJ2-5 TRBV9 TGTGCCAGCAGCGAAAGACTAGCGGGAGGTAGAGAGACCCAGTACTTC CASSERLAGGRETQYF